This T cell receptor (beta chain) comes out of a study of neurological immune-mediated disorders. Study outcomes and limitations: None of the CDR3 amino acid sequences in expanded clones turned up in more than one subject, which points to private repertoires in all groups. The highest TCR clonal expansion occurred in HTLV-1-associated myelopathy; multiple sclerosis fell below healthy controls.

The sample's time point: longitudinal time-point 2. Where libraries were unsorted, they were derived from 2 million PBMCs stored at -80 degrees C. In this sample, this clonotype turned up many times. Its antigen is still unknown. With 3 bases clipped from V and 3 bases from J, the junction kept 6 bases outside the gene matches. The CDR3 has 15 amino acids. The method for making cDNA was 5'RACE, and it used 10-nucleotide random UMIs. TCRdb recomputed calls from the 5' RACE reads with MiXCR, one row per CDR3 protein. The data contain some 60,000 distinct CDR3 sequences, nearly 10% of them singletons. This TCR came from a man between 25 and 39 years old in good health. The chain carries TRBV12-3 or TRBV12-4 and TRBJ1-1, with TRBD1 matching 8 bases. Sequencing was done on a sample of PBMCs. Here the CDR3 DNA reads TGTGCCAGCAGTTTCAGGACAGGGATGGACACTGAAGCTTTCTTT. It yields the protein CASSFRTGMDTEAFF.